This T cell receptor beta chain emerged from a study of early stage breast cancer tumors. Study-level information: ER+/PR+/HER2- status applied to about 70% of the 16 invasive breast tumors. Findings and caveats of the study: Compared with adjacent normal breast tissue, tumors showed around 2.7-fold greater T cell density and higher clonality. Tumor and normal breast were distinguished via blood comparison in about 90% of the 16 patients. Commonly generated sequences made up most enriched TCRB sequences shared between patients.

As concerns this clone: Its target is not known.

Per the germline V gene, CDR1 is PRHDT and CDR2 is FYEKMQ (reference sequence). The CDR3 has 14 residues. V was pared by 1 base and J by 0 bases, with 7 bases between. Method: immunoSEQ multiplex PCR; TCRdb's copy keeps in-frame clones and lacks some. Of around 30,000 clones in the sample, 55% to 75% were seen once. The specimen sequenced was blood. The chain carries TRBV13 and TRBJ2-7; D possibly corresponds to TRBD2 (5 bases). The sequence derives from a person aged 50-59 years with breast cancer. CDR3 protein: CASSLAGSSYEQYF. CDR3 sequence (DNA): TGTGCCAGCAGCTTAGCGGGGAGCTCCTACGAGCAGTACTTC. Using reference TRBV13 and TRBJ2-7 for the parts outside the CDR3, the full variable domain is AAGVIQSPRHLIKEKRETATLKCYPIPRHDTVYWYQQGPGQDPQFLISFYEKMQSDKGSIPDRFSAQQFSDYHSELNMSSLELGDSALYFCASSLAGSSYEQYFGPGTRLTVT.